Shown below are 20 T cell receptor beta chains from a single sample sequenced in a study of blood T cell repertoires in COVID-19. Profiling relied on immunoSEQ multiplex PCR, and the TCRdb table lists in-frame clones only, not all of them. Of about 140,000 clones in the sample, around 90% were seen once. The sequenced sample was peripheral blood. The receptor source for this set is a human donor in a cohort sampled during active COVID-19.

The chain employs TRBV28 and TRBJ1-5; the D is unclear. The V and J ends lost 4 bases and 4 bases respectively, with 11 bases between them. CDR1 and CDR2 from the germline V gene are MDHEN and SYDVKM. The CDR3 has 14 residues. The CDR3 region is CASSSTEGNQPQHF. The CDR3 bases are TGTGCCAGCAGTTCTACTGAGGGTAATCAGCCCCAGCATTTT. Full variable domain (missing parts from reference TRBV28 and TRBJ1-5): DVKVTQSSRYLVKRTGEKVFLECVQDMDHENMFWYRQDPGLGLRLIYFSYDVKMKEKGDIPEGYSVSREKKERFSLILESASTNQTSMYLCASSSTEGNQPQHFGDGTRLSIL.

This chain uses TRBV18 with TRBJ1-1, with 7 positions matching TRBD1. V gave up 2 bases and J gave up 10 bases; unmatched junction bases: 16. The CDR3 has 16 amino acids. The germline gives CDR1 KGHSH, CDR2 LQKENI. The CDR3 loop reads CASSPTNSATGNRAFF. In DNA form, the CDR3 reads TGTGCCAGCTCACCAACGAATTCCGCGACAGGGAATAGAGCTTTCTTT.

This sequence joins TRBV18 and TRBJ2-1; TRBD1 agrees at 9 bases. CDR3 size: 15 residues. The germline gives CDR1 KGHSH, CDR2 LQKENI. The V gene end was trimmed by 2 bases and the J gene end by 7 bases; junction bases not matched to a gene: 6. The DNA of the CDR3 is TGTGCCAGCTCACCAGGACAGGGGCCCATGAATGAGCAGTTCTTC. Encoded protein: CASSPGQGPMNEQFF.

This clone appeared a single time. The chain uses TRBV11-2 and TRBJ1-2; D may be TRBD1 (5 bases). CDR1 is SGHAT, CDR2 FQNNGV, per germline. Trimming removed 2 bases at V and 8 bases at J, with 21 bases between. The CDR3 has 16 amino acids. DNA of the CDR3: TGTGCCAGCAGCTTAAATCCCCTGGGGGGGGGAGAGGGCTACACCTTC. This encodes CASSLNPLGGGEGYTF.

This clone has only one observation. V gene TRBV9 combines with J gene TRBJ2-3, with D perhaps matching TRBD2 (6 bases). CDR1 SGDLS and CDR2 YYNGEE come from the germline V gene. V lost 3 bases, J lost 0 bases, and 14 bases lay in between. There are 16 residues in the CDR3. The CDR3 DNA reads as TGTGCCAGCAGCGCTCTCACCGGGACTAGCACAGATACGCAGTATTTT. Encoded protein: CASSALTGTSTDTQYF. Complete variable domain (other parts from reference TRBV9 and TRBJ2-3): DSGVTQTPKHLITATGQRVTLRCSPRSGDLSVYWYQQSLDQGLQFLIQYYNGEERAKGNILERFSAQQFPDLHSELNLSSLELGDSALYFCASSALTGTSTDTQYFGPGTRLTVL.

This chain connects TRBV19 to TRBJ2-2; 9 positions match TRBD1. The CDR3 is made up of 16 amino acids. CDR1 is LNHDA, CDR2 SQIVND, per germline (reference sequence). V shed 4 bases and J 1 base; nucleotides not matched to a gene: 4. CDR3 sequence reads: CASSRNRGQNTGELFF. CDR3 nucleotides: TGTGCCAGTAGTAGGAACAGGGGGCAGAACACCGGGGAGCTGTTTTTT.

The chain is built from TRBV2 and TRBJ2-7, with D possibly being TRBD1 (5 bases). V was pared by 7 bases and J by 12 bases, with 16 bases between. CDR3 length equals 11 residues. Germline V CDR1 and CDR2: SNHLY, FYNNEI. The chain's CDR3 is CASTLGEVRYF. The CDR3 DNA sequence: TGTGCCAGCACTCTAGGGGAAGTCCGGTACTTC. The complete variable domain, with remaining parts taken from reference TRBV2 and TRBJ2-7, reads EPEVTQTPSHQVTQMGQEVILRCVPISNHLYFYWYRQILGQKVEFLVSFYNNEISEKSEIFDDQFSVERPDGSNFTLKIRSTKLEDSAMYFCASTLGEVRYFGPGTRLTVT.

This clone has only a few counts. This chain joins TRBV6-6 and TRBJ2-6; D might be TRBD1 (6 bases). Between the trimmed V and J ends, which lost 5 bases and 4 bases, there was a span of 12 bases. From germline, CDR1 is MNHNY and CDR2 SVGAGI (reference sequence). This CDR3 has 15 amino acids. The CDR3 DNA sequence: TGTGCCAGCAGTACAGGGTCGTCCGGGGCCAACGTCCTGACTTTC. As protein: CASSTGSSGANVLTF.

V usage is TRBV10-2 and J usage is TRBJ2-7; TRBD1 matches at 8 bases. This CDR3 comprises 15 residues. CDR1 is WSHSY, CDR2 SAAADI, per germline. The ends lost 4 bases at V and 4 bases at J; junction bases unmatched: 9. CDR3 nucleotide sequence: TGCGCCAGCAGTGGGGAAGGCAGGGGGCGGTACGAGCAGTACTTC. Its translation is CASSGEGRGRYEQYF.

The CDR3 DNA sequence: TGTGCCAGCAGATCAAGACAGGGGAAACTAGGTCAGCCCCAGCATTTT. It is translated as CASRSRQGKLGQPQHF. The chain employs TRBV6-6 and TRBJ1-5, with 8 positions matching TRBD1. The V gene end was trimmed by 6 bases and the J gene end by 6 bases; junction bases not matched to a gene: 13. Germline assignment: CDR1 MNHNY and CDR2 SVGAGI (reference sequence). CDR3 length: 16 amino acids.

This chain links TRBV19 with TRBJ2-1; the match to TRBD1 covers 7 bases. CDR1 is LNHDA and CDR2 is SQIVND in the germline V gene (reference sequence). With 4 bases clipped from V and 6 bases from J, the junction kept 3 bases outside the gene matches. The CDR3 totals 13 residues. The chain's CDR3 is CASSRRDSNEQFF. CDR3 nucleotides: TGTGCCAGTAGTAGACGGGACAGCAATGAGCAGTTCTTC.

The chain links TRBV7-2 to TRBJ2-7; the match to TRBD2 covers 14 bases. Germline V lookup: CDR1 SGHTA, CDR2 FQGNSA. The CDR3 has 16 amino acids. The V gene end was trimmed by 7 bases and the J gene end by 3 bases; junction bases not matched to a gene: 8. CDR3 protein: CASTPLGLAGVYEQYF. In nucleotides, the CDR3 is TGTGCCAGCACCCCACTGGGACTAGCGGGGGTCTACGAGCAGTACTTC.

The chain carries TRBV7-9 and TRBJ2-1; 12 bases agree with TRBD2. Unmatched junction bases numbered 11, after V lost 5 bases and J lost 0 bases. This CDR3 has 19 amino acids. The V gene's germline CDR1 is SEHNR and CDR2 FQNEAQ (reference sequence). The CDR3 nucleotides read TGTGCCAGCAGCCCCTCCGGGACTAGCGGGCCGAGCTCCTACAATGAGCAGTTCTTC. Translation: CASSPSGTSGPSSYNEQFF.

The chain uses TRBV5-6 and TRBJ2-1; 10 bases agree with TRBD1. Losses at the gene ends were 2 bases for V and 8 bases for J; bases not matched to a gene: 13. Germline V lookup: CDR1 SGHDT, CDR2 YYEEEE. This CDR3 has 17 residues. Written as DNA, the CDR3 is TGTGCCAGCAGCTTCAGCGCCCGGGACAGGGGTTTCGATGAGCAGTTCTTC. This gives the protein CASSFSARDRGFDEQFF.

This clone was counted a single time. The chain couples TRBV28 to TRBJ2-1, with TRBD2 matching 12 bases. Germline V lookup: CDR1 MDHEN, CDR2 SYDVKM. CDR3 length: 15 residues. V shed 7 bases and J 7 bases; nucleotides not matched to a gene: 8. DNA for the CDR3: TGTGCCAGCATCGAGAGAACTAGCGGGAGGAATGAGCAGTTCTTC. Protein: CASIERTSGRNEQFF.

The table lists this clone with a count of one. The chain is built from TRBV28 and TRBJ1-2; tentatively, D is TRBD1 (6 bases). Germline V gene lookup returns CDR1 MDHEN and CDR2 SYDVKM. V was trimmed by 1 base and J by 7 bases, leaving 22 bases between them. The CDR3 is 17 amino acids. CDR3 sequence reads: CASSLSLAGGADVGYTF. CDR3 in DNA: TGTGCCAGCAGTTTATCCCTCGCGGGGGGCGCGGATGTTGGCTACACCTTC.

The table lists this clone with a count of one. V and J are TRBV5-1 and TRBJ2-7; D is perhaps TRBD2 (6 bases). This CDR3 contains 14 residues. Germline-derived CDR1 and CDR2 are SGHRS and YFSETQ. V was shortened by 0 bases and J by 3 bases, with 10 bases between the two germline ends. The CDR3, as DNA: TGCGCCAGCAGCTTGGGTGCGGGGCTCTACGAGCAGTACTTC. Translated: CASSLGAGLYEQYF.

CDR3 amino acids: CASSLGPGDLNTEAFF. The DNA of the CDR3 is TGTGCCAGTAGCTTAGGGCCAGGGGATTTGAACACTGAAGCTTTCTTT. V gene TRBV19 combines with J gene TRBJ1-1; possibly TRBD1 for D (6 bases). This CDR3 region has 16 residues. Germline CDR1 is LNHDA and CDR2 is SQIVND (reference sequence). V was shortened by 6 bases and J by 0 bases, with 17 bases between the two germline ends.

The chain joins TRBV28 to TRBJ1-3, with D possibly TRBD1 on 6 matching bases. The CDR3 has 14 residues. The germline V and J ends were trimmed by 4 bases and 5 bases, with 12 bases remaining between them. Germline-derived CDR1 and CDR2 are MDHEN and SYDVKM. For the CDR3, the DNA is TGTGCCAGCAGTTCCGGACAGACCAGAAACACCATATATTTT. Residues: CASSSGQTRNTIYF.

The chain carries TRBV4-1 and TRBJ2-1; 8 bases match TRBD2. This CDR3 has 17 residues. The junction had 15 bases not matched to a gene; V was cut back by 0 bases and J by 11 bases. Germline V gene sequence: CDR1 MGHRA, CDR2 YSYEKL. The chain's CDR3 is CASSQEILAGRSPQQFF. The CDR3 DNA reads as TGCGCCAGCAGCCAAGAGATATTAGCGGGGAGGTCGCCCCAGCAGTTCTTC.